The TCR beta chain under discussion was sequenced for a study of blood T cell repertoires in COVID-19. The CDR3 spans 14 residues. V dropped 6 bases and J dropped 11; count of bases not matched to a gene: 13. Germline V gene lookup returns CDR1 MDHEN and CDR2 SYDVKM. As originally analysed: Amplification of reference gene primers was used by the study to estimate nucleated cell counts. Some clones are missing from TCRdb's copy, which holds only in-frame ones; the method was immunoSEQ multiplex PCR. The V and J calls and the clone size are those of that table, but D and trimming were determined from the DNA. The repertoire holds 360,000 or so clones, with about nine tenths as singletons. Those who participated ranged in age from roughly 18 to 90 years and resided in 20 to 25 US areas. In assigning cohorts, the study relied on participant-reported clinical history.

The specimen sequenced was PBMCs or T cells enriched from blood (not recorded which). This TCR was sampled from a woman aged 25 to 39 who had been exposed to COVID-19. This chain joins TRBV28 and TRBJ1-1; 9 nucleotides line up with TRBD1. CDR3: CASSLMTGGLWAFF. The DNA of the CDR3 is TGTGCCAGCAGCCTCATGACAGGGGGACTGTGGGCTTTCTTT.